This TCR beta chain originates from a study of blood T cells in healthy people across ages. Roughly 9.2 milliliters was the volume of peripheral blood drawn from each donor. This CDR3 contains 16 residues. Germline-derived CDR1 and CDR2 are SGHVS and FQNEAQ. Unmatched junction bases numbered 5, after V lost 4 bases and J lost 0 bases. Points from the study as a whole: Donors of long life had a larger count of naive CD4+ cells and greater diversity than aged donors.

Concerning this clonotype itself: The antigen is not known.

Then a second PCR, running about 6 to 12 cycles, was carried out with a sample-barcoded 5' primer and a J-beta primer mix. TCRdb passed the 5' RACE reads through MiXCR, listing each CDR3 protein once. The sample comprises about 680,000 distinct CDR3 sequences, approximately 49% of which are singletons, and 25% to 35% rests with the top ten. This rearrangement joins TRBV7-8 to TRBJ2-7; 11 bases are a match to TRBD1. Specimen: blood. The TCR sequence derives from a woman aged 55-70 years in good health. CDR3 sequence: CASSSDRGLDSYEQYF. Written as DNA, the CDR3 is TGTGCCAGCAGCTCGGACAGGGGGCTCGACTCCTACGAGCAGTACTTC.